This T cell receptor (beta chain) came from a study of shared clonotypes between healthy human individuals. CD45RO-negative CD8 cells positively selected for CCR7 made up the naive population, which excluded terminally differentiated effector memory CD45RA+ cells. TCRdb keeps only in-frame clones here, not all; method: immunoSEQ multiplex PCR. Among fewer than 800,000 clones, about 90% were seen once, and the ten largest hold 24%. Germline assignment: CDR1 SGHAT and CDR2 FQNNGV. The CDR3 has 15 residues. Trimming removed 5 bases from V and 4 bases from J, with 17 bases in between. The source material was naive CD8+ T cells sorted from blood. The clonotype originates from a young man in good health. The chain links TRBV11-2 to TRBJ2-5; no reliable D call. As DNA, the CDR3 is TGTGCCAGCAGCCGAGAATTTGGATCCCCAGAGACCCAGTACTTC. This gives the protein CASSREFGSPETQYF.